This T cell receptor beta chain was sequenced in a study of T cell changes during pregnancy in multiple sclerosis. The V and J ends lost 5 bases and 3 bases respectively, with 23 bases between them. Germline V gene data show CDR1 as MDHEN and CDR2 as SYDVKM. CDR3 length: 18 residues. Sequencing was performed with immunoSEQ multiplex PCR; in TCRdb, only in-frame clones are kept and a portion is missing. The sample lists about 59,000 clones; just under 95% were seen once. The sequencing here drew on CD4+ T cells from peripheral blood mononuclear cells, taken before pregnancy. This sequence joins TRBV28 and TRBJ1-5; possible D gene TRBD1, 6 bases. The receptor was isolated from a female donor with multiple sclerosis, enrolled in a pregnancy study. Here the CDR3 reads CASSPPVGGLTPNQPQHF. The CDR3 region has the DNA TGTGCCAGCAGTCCTCCCGTAGGGGGTCTTACCCCCAATCAGCCCCAGCATTTT. Based on the CDR3 plus reference TRBV28 and TRBJ1-5, the full variable domain is DVKVTQSSRYLVKRTGEKVFLECVQDMDHENMFWYRQDPGLGLRLIYFSYDVKMKEKGDIPEGYSVSREKKERFSLILESASTNQTSMYLCASSPPVGGLTPNQPQHFGDGTRLSIL.